This T cell receptor (beta chain) was captured in a study of PD-1 blockade in classical Hodgkin lymphoma. Study observations and caveats: CD8+ TCR diversity did not rise significantly by C4D1, unlike CD4+. Repertoire differences have undefined causes, possibly disease activity or prior therapy.

Each patient's relapse followed autologous stem cell transplantation, and brentuximab vedotin exposure varied. Under best response, outcomes were complete response, partial response or progressive disease. On this clone: Its antigen is still unknown.

Looked up from germline, CDR1 is GTSNPN and CDR2 is SVGIG (reference sequence). The CDR3 has 14 residues. With 1 base removed from V and 4 bases from J, the gap between germline ends came to 11 bases. Measured with immunoSEQ multiplex PCR; TCRdb has only the in-frame clones, and not every one. Of under 20,000 clones listed, around 79% are singletons. The sample in question was peripheral blood mononuclear cells (PBMCs), obtained before the second cycle of nivolumab. This receptor was obtained from a human donor with classical Hodgkin lymphoma. The V gene is TRBV30, the J gene TRBJ1-5, with D possibly TRBD1 on 6 matching bases. The CDR3 sequence is CAWSGTEFNQPQHF. CDR3 nucleotides: TGTGCCTGGAGTGGGACAGAATTTAATCAGCCCCAGCATTTT.